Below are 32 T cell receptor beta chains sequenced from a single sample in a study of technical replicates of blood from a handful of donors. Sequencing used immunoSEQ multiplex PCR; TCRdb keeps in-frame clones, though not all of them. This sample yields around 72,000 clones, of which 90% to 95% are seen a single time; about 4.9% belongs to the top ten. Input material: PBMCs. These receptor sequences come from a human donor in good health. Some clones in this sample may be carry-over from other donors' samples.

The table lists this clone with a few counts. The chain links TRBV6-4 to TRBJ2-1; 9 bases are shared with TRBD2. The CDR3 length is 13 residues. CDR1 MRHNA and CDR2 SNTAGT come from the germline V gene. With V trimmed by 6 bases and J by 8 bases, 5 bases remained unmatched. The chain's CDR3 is CASSVREGDEQFF. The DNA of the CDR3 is TGTGCCAGCAGCGTGCGGGAGGGGGATGAGCAGTTCTTC.

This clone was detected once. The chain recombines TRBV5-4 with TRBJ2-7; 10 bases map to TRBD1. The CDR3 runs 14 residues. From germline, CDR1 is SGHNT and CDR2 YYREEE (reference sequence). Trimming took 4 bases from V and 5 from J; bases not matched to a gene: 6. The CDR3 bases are TGTGCCAGCAGCCGGGACAGGGGTGTGCACGAGCAGTACTTC. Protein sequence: CASSRDRGVHEQYF.

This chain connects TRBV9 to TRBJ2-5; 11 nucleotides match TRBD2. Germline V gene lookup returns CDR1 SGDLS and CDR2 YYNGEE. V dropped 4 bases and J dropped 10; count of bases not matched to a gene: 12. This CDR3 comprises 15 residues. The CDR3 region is CASSSGLAGPPIQYF. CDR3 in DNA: TGTGCCAGCAGCTCAGGACTAGCGGGCCCACCGATCCAGTACTTC.

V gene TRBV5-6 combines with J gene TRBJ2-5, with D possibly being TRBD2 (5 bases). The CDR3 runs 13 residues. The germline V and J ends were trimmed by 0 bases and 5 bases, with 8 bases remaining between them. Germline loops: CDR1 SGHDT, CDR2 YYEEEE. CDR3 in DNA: TGTGCCAGCAGCTTGGTCCGAGGGGAGACCCAGTACTTC. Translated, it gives CASSLVRGETQYF.

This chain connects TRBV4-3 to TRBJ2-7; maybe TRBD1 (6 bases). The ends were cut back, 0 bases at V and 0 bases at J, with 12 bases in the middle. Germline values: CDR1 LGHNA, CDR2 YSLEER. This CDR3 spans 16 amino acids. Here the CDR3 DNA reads TGCGCCAGCAGCCAAGACAGGGGTTTCGGCTCCTACGAGCAGTACTTC. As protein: CASSQDRGFGSYEQYF.

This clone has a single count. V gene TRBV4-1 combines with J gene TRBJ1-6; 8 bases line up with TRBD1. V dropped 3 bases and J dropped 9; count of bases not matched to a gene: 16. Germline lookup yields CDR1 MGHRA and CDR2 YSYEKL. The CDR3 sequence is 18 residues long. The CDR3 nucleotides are TGCGCCAGCAGCCACCTCGGGGACAGGAGATCTGCTGGTTCACCCCTCCACTTT. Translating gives CASSHLGDRRSAGSPLHF.

CDR3 in DNA: TGTGCCAGCAGCCTCGGGGACAGGGGGCGATGGGGCACAGATACGCAGTATTTT. This gives the protein CASSLGDRGRWGTDTQYF. The chain is built from TRBV7-2 and TRBJ2-3, with 12 bases fitting TRBD1. The CDR3 runs 18 residues. Germline CDR1 and CDR2: SGHTA and FQGNSA. The V and J ends lost 5 bases and 1 base, in that order; junction bases with no gene match: 10.

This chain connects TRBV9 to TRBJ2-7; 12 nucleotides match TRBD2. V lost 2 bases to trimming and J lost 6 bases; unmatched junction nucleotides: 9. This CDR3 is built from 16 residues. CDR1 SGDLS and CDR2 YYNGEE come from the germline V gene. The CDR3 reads CASSVQRLAGDPEQYF. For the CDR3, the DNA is TGTGCCAGCAGCGTTCAAAGACTAGCGGGAGATCCCGAGCAGTACTTC.

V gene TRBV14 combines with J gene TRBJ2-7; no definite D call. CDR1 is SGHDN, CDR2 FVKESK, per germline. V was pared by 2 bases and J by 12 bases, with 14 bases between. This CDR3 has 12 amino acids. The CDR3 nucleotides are TGTGCCAGCAGCCAATATTACGCCAGAACGTACTTC. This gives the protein CASSQYYARTYF.

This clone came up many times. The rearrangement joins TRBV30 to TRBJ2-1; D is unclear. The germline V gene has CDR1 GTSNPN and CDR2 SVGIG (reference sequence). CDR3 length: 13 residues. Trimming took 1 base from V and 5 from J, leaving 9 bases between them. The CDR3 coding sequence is TGTGCCTGGAGTGGTAACTCTGACAATGAGCAGTTCTTC. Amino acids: CAWSGNSDNEQFF.

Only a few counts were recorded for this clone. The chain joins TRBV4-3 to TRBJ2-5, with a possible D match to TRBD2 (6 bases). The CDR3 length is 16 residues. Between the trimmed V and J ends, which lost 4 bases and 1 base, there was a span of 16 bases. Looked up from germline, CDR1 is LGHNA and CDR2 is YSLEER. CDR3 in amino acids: CASSRSGATFQETQYF. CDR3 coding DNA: TGCGCCAGCAGCCGATCGGGAGCGACCTTCCAAGAGACCCAGTACTTC.

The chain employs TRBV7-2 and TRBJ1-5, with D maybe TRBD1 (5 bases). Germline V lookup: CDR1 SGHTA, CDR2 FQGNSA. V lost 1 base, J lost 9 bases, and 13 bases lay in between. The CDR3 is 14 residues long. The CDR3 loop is CASSLVKGLWPQHF. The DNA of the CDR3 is TGTGCCAGCAGCTTAGTTAAGGGACTGTGGCCCCAGCATTTT.

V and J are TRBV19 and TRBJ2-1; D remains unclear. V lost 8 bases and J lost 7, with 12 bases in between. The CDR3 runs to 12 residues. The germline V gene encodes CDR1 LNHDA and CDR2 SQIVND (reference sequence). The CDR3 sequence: CASSGFLNEQFF. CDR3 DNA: TGTGCCAGTTCGGGTTTTTTGAATGAGCAGTTCTTC.

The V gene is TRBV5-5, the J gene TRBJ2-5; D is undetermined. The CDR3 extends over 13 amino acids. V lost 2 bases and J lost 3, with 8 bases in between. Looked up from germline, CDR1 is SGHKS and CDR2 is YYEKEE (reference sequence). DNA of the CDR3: TGTGCCAGCAGCTTCTGGGCGAAAGAGACCCAGTACTTC. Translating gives CASSFWAKETQYF. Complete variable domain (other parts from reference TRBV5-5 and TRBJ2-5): DAGVTQSPTHLIKTRGQQVTLRCSPISGHKSVSWYQQVLGQGPQFIFQYYEKEERGRGNFPDRFSARQFPNYSSELNVNALLLGDSALYLCASSFWAKETQYFGPGTRLLVL.

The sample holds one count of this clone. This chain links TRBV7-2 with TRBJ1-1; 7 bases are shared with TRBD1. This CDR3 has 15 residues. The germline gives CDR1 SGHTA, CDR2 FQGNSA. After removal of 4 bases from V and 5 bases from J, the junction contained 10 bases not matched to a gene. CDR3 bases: TGTGCCAGCAGCTCTTACCTAGGGGGCTTTACTGAAGCTTTCTTT. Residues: CASSSYLGGFTEAFF.

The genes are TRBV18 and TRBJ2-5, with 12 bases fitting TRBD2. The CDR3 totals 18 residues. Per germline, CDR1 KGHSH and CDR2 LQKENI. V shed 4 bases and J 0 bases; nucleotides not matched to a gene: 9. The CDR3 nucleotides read TGTGCCAGCTCACTTATGCAAGGACTAGCGGGAAACCAAGAGACCCAGTACTTC. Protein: CASSLMQGLAGNQETQYF.

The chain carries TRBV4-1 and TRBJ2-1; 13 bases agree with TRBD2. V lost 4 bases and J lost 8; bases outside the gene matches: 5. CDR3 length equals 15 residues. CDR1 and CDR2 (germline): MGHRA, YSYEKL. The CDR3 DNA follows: TGCGCCAGCAGCCGCGGACTAGCGGGGGTCTATGAGCAGTTCTTC. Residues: CASSRGLAGVYEQFF.

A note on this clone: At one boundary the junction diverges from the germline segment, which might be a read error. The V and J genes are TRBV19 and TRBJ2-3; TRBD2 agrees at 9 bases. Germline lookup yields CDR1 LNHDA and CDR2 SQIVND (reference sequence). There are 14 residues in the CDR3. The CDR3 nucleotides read TGTGCCAGTAAAGTTAGCGGGAGCAGAGATACGCAGTATTTT. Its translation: CASKVSGSRDTQYF.

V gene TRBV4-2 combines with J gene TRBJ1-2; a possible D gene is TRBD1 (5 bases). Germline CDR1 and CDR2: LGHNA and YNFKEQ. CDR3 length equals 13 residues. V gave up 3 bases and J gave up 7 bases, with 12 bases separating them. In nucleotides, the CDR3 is TGTGCCAGCAGCCACTCAGGGTTTGCTGGCTACACCTTC. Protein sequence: CASSHSGFAGYTF.

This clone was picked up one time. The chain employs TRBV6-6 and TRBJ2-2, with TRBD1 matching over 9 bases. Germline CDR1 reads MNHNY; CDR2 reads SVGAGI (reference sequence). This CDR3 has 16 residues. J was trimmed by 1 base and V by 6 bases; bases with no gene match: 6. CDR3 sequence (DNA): TGTGCCAGCAGGGCCGGACAGGGGATGAACACCGGGGAGCTGTTTTTT. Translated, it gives CASRAGQGMNTGELFF.

In DNA form, the CDR3 reads TGCGCCAGCAGCTTGGATGGGACTAGCCCGGGGAGGCAGTTCTTC. Its protein product is CASSLDGTSPGRQFF. J is TRBJ2-1 and V is TRBV5-1, with 9 positions matching TRBD2. V lost 0 bases, J lost 12 bases, and 10 bases stayed unmatched. The CDR3 length is 15 residues. Per the germline V gene, CDR1 is SGHRS and CDR2 is YFSETQ.

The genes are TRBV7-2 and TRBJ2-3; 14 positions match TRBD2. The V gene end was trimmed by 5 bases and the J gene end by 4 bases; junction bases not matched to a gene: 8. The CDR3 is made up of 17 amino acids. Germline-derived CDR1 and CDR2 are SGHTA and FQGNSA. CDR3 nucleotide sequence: TGTGCCAGCAGCCCCCAGACTAGCGGGAGGGCCGCAGATACGCAGTATTTT. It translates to CASSPQTSGRAADTQYF.

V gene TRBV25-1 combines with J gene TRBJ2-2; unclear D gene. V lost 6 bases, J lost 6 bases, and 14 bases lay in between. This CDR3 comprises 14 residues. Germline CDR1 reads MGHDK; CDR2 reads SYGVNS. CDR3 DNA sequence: TGTGCCAGCAGACGGGTAGGATCGGCCGGGGAGCTGTTTTTT. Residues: CASRRVGSAGELFF.

CDR3 DNA: TGTGCCAGCAGTGAAGTCGGGGGGGTTTTAGAGACCCAGTACTTC. Translation: CASSEVGGVLETQYF. The rearrangement uses TRBV2 and TRBJ2-5, with 8 bases lining up with TRBD2. The junction had 5 bases not matched to a gene; V was cut back by 1 base and J by 4 bases. Germline V gives CDR1 SNHLY, CDR2 FYNNEI. This CDR3 is built from 15 residues.

The CDR3 DNA sequence: TGTGCCAGCAGCCCCGGGACTAGCGTGTTTGAGCAGTTCTTC. Translated, it gives CASSPGTSVFEQFF. The V and J genes are TRBV6-5 and TRBJ2-1, with 10 bases matching TRBD2. The length of the CDR3 is 14 residues. V lost 6 bases and J lost 9; bases outside the gene matches: 8. Per the germline V gene, CDR1 is MNHEY and CDR2 is SVGAGI.

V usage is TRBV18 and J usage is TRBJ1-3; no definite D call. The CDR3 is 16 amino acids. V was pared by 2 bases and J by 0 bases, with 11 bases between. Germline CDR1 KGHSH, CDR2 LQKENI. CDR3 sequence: CASSPISVSSGNTIYF. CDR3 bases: TGTGCCAGCTCACCAATTTCAGTCTCCTCTGGAAACACCATATATTTT.

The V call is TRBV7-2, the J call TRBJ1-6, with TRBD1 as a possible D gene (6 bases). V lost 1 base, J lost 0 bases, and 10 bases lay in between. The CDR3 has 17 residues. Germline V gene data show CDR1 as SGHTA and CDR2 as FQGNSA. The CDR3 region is CASSLVGQSSYNSPLHF. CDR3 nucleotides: TGTGCCAGCAGCTTAGTCGGACAGAGCTCCTATAATTCACCCCTCCACTTT.

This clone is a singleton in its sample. CDR3 region: CASSALRGSETQYF. The CDR3 nucleotides read TGTGCCAGCAGTGCACTCAGGGGATCGGAGACCCAGTACTTC. The gene calls are TRBV6-1 and TRBJ2-5, with D possibly TRBD1 on 6 matching bases. The V gene lost 4 bases and the J gene lost 5 bases, with 14 bases spanning the gap. CDR3 length equals 14 residues. Germline V CDR1 and CDR2: MNHNS, SASEGT.

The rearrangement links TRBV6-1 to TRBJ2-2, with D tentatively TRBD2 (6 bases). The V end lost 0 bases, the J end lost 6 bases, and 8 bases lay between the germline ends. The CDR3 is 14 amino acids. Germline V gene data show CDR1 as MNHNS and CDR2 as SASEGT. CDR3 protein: CASSEAGGAGELFF. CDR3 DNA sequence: TGTGCCAGCAGTGAAGCAGGAGGGGCCGGGGAGCTGTTTTTT.

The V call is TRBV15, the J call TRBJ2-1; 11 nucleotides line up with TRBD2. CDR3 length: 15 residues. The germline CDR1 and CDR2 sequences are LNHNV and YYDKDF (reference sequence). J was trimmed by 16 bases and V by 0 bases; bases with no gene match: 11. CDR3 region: CATSRDLNSGRGVFF. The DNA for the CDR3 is TGTGCCACCAGCAGAGATTTGAATAGCGGGAGGGGGGTCTTCTTC.

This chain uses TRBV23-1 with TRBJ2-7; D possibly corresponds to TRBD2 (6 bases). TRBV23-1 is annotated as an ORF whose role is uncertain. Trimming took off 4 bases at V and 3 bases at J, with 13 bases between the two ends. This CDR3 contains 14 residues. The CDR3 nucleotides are TGCGCCAGCAGTCTGATAGCGGAGCTCTACGAGCAGTACTTC. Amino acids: CASSLIAELYEQYF.

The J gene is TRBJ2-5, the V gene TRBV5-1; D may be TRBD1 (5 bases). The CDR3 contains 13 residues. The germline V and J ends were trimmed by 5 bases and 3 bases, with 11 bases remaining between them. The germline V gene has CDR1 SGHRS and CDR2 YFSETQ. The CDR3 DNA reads TGCGCCAGCAGGGTAGGGGTAGAAGAGACCCAGTACTTC. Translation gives CASRVGVEETQYF.